These T cell receptor beta chains were read from a single sample in a study of Ad26.COV2.S vaccination and SARS-CoV-2 variants. Only in-frame clones appear in the TCRdb table, and some are missing; sequencing was by immunoSEQ multiplex PCR. The repertoire holds about 400,000 clones, with around 82% as singletons. Sequences were derived from peripheral blood, sampled in a trial of Ad26.COV2.S vaccine versus placebo. Receptors were obtained from a person aged 18-65 years who received the Ad26.COV2.S COVID-19 vaccine or a placebo. Both conserved end residues are part of each CDR3. The D gene is left open where the match is weak. Clone size is stated in some rows and not others, as once, few, many or a class when expanded.

v_call	d_call	clone_size	j_call	cdr3_nt	cdr3_aa
TRBV18	NA	NA	TRBJ2-6	TGTGCCAGCTCACTAATACAGGTAGCTGAGTCTGGGGCCAACGTCCTGACTTTC	CASSLIQVAESGANVLTF
TRBV7-9	TRBD1	NA	TRBJ2-1	TGTGCCAGCAGCTGGACAGGGTACAATGAGCAGTTCTTC	CASSWTGYNEQFF
TRBV3-1/TRBV3-2	NA	NA	TRBJ1-1	TGTGCCAGCACATGGGGGACTGAAGCTTTCTTT	CASTWGTEAFF
TRBV6-2/TRBV6-3	NA	NA	TRBJ1-5	TGTGCCAGCAGTTCAAAAGGACCGAGCCTCTATAGCAATCAGCCCCAGCATTTT	CASSSKGPSLYSNQPQHF
TRBV3-1/TRBV3-2	NA	NA	TRBJ1-2	TGTGCCAGCAGCACGGACAACGTATACACCTTC	CASSTDNVYTF
TRBV12-3/TRBV12-4	NA	NA	TRBJ2-7	TGTGCCAGCAGTTTACCGTTTCTGTTCGAGCAGTACTTC	CASSLPFLFEQYF
TRBV6-6	TRBD1	NA	TRBJ1-5	TGTGCCAGCATCCGCGGGACAGGGGATCAGCCCCAGCATTTT	CASIRGTGDQPQHF
TRBV30	NA	NA	TRBJ1-6	TGTGCCTGGGCAGATTTAGGAGGACATTCACCCCTCCACTTT	CAWADLGGHSPLHF
TRBV3-1/TRBV3-2	TRBD1	NA	TRBJ1-3	TGTGCCAGCAGCCAGATTCATTACAGGGGGGACACCATATATTTT	CASSQIHYRGDTIYF
TRBV5-6	NA	NA	TRBJ2-2	TGTGCCAGCAGCTTCACCGCGAACACCGGGGAGCTGTTTTTT	CASSFTANTGELFF
TRBV15	NA	NA	TRBJ2-5	TGTGCCACCAGCAGAGAGGCGGGGCTCCAAGAGACCCAGTACTTC	CATSREAGLQETQYF
TRBV4-3	NA	NA	TRBJ1-5	TGCGCCAGCAGCCAAGATAACCTACCCCGGGGAAATCAGCCCCAGCATTTT	CASSQDNLPRGNQPQHF
TRBV5-1	TRBD1	NA	TRBJ1-1	TGCGCCAGCAGCTTTACCACAGGGGTAACTGAAGCTTTCTTT	CASSFTTGVTEAFF
TRBV5-7	NA	once	TRBJ2-7	TGTGCCAGCAGCTTCTACTGGAAGGGGGACTACGAGCAGTACTTC	CASSFYWKGDYEQYF
TRBV5-5	NA	NA	TRBJ2-7	TGTGCCAGCAGCTTTGGGGGATCCTACGAGCAGTACTTC	CASSFGGSYEQYF
TRBV9	NA	NA	TRBJ1-6	TGTGCCAGCAGCGGGAAGGGGCAGACCTATAATTCACCCCTCCACTTT	CASSGKGQTYNSPLHF
TRBV4-3	NA	NA	TRBJ1-6	TGCGCCAGCAGCCAAGAGCGACGGCTTAATTCACCCCTCCACTTT	CASSQERRLNSPLHF
TRBV11-3	NA	NA	TRBJ2-3	TGTGCCAGCAGCTTCCTTGCGGGATACGGCACAGATACGCAGTATTTT	CASSFLAGYGTDTQYF
TRBV30	TRBD1	NA	TRBJ2-5	TGTGCCTGGAGTTTACGGGGGACAGGGGGCATGAAGACCCAGTACTTC	CAWSLRGTGGMKTQYF
TRBV12-5	TRBD1	NA	TRBJ2-2	TGTGCTAGTGGTTTGGTAAAGAGAGAGAGCGGGACAGGGTGGGTAAAGACCGGGGAGCTGTTTTTT	CASGLVKRESGTGWVKTGELFF
TRBV12-3/TRBV12-4	NA	NA	TRBJ1-1	TGTGCCAGCAGTTTAGGGAAAGCTGAAGCTTTCTTT	CASSLGKAEAFF
TRBV6-5	NA	NA	TRBJ2-1	TGTGCCAGCAGCCTAGGGCCCGAGCAGTTCTTC	CASSLGPEQFF
TRBV9	NA	NA	TRBJ2-7	TGTGCCAGCAGCCGCACCGTTGGAGGACTCTCCGAGCAGTACTTC	CASSRTVGGLSEQYF
TRBV11-2	NA	NA	TRBJ2-1	TGTGCCAGCAGCTTAGGGACAGAGGAGTACAATGAGCAGTTCTTC	CASSLGTEEYNEQFF
TRBV19	NA	NA	TRBJ1-5	TGTGCCAGTAGTATCGGGATAGGGCAGGGCTTGAGCCAGCCCCAGCATTTT	CASSIGIGQGLSQPQHF
TRBV5-4	NA	NA	TRBJ1-3	TGTGCCAGCAGCACCGGGACCTTATATTCTAGGAGCACCATATATTTT	CASSTGTLYSRSTIYF
TRBV11-3	NA	once	TRBJ2-3	TGTGCCAGCAGCGGGGGCACAGATACGCAGTATTTT	CASSGGTDTQYF
TRBV5-1	TRBD1	NA	TRBJ2-3	TGCGCCAGCAGCCTTGGGACAGCAGCAGATACGCAGTATTTT	CASSLGTAADTQYF
TRBV10-3	NA	NA	TRBJ1-1	TGTGCCATCGGCCCGAACCAAGAAGCTTTCTTT	CAIGPNQEAFF
TRBV4-1	TRBD1	NA	TRBJ1-1	TGCGCCAGCAGCCCCGGGACAGGGAACACTGAAGCTTTCTTT	CASSPGTGNTEAFF
TRBV2	NA	NA	TRBJ2-2	TGTGCCAGCAGCCTCGACTGGAACACCGGGGAGCTGTTTTTT	CASSLDWNTGELFF
TRBV3-1/TRBV3-2	TRBD2	NA	TRBJ2-1	TGTGCCAGCAGCCCACTAGCGGGAGTTAGAAATGAGCAGTTCTTC	CASSPLAGVRNEQFF
TRBV5-1	NA	NA	TRBJ2-5	TGCGCCAGCAGCTTAAGGACCTGGGAGGAGACCCAGTACTTC	CASSLRTWEETQYF
TRBV5-6	NA	NA	TRBJ1-5	TGTGCCAGCAGTTCCGGCGGCGGGCCCCAGCATTTT	CASSSGGGPQHF
TRBV19	NA	NA	TRBJ1-5	TGTGCCAGTAGTCCCTGGCAACGACATCAGCCCCAGCATTTT	CASSPWQRHQPQHF
TRBV7-2	NA	few	TRBJ2-7	TGTGCCAGCAGCCTTGGGACGGTCTACGAGCAGTACTTC	CASSLGTVYEQYF
TRBV23-1	TRBD1	NA	TRBJ2-1	TGCGCCAGCAGTGGATCCGGGACAGGGGTTTATTCCAATGAGCAGTTCTTC	CASSGSGTGVYSNEQFF
TRBV7-2	NA	NA	TRBJ2-7	TGTGCCAGCAGCTTAAGGCTCCGGGGCGAGCAGTACTTC	CASSLRLRGEQYF
TRBV4-2	TRBD1	once	TRBJ2-1	TGTGCCAGCAGCCAAGAAAGGGGGCACAATGAGCAGTTCTTC	CASSQERGHNEQFF